The present TCR beta chain was sequenced within a study of T cell repertoires in cytomegalovirus infection. On the study more broadly: Public TCR beta signatures marked donors with CMV infection and the matching HLA. Study observations and caveats: Summed frequency of public TCR beta families distinguished CMV carriers with the relevant HLA.

As concerns this clonotype: Antigen specificity is unknown.

The CDR3 length is 14 residues. V lost 3 bases to trimming and J lost 5 bases, with 13 bases between them. From germline, CDR1 is SNHLY and CDR2 FYNNEI. TCRdb redid the calling of the reads with MiXCR, one entry per CDR3 protein. Of fewer than 1,000,000 distinct CDR3 sequences listed, approximately 32% are singletons. This receptor was identified in a human donor in good health (CMV status not recorded). Some clones in this sample may be carry-over from other donors' samples. This rearrangement joins TRBV2 to TRBJ1-2; no firm D call. Sample: cultured CD8+ T cells from PBMCs, taken from culture after CMV antigen stimulation. CDR3 sequence reads: CASSESATVYGYTF. CDR3 sequence (DNA): TGTGCCAGCAGTGAGAGCGCGACCGTGTATGGCTACACCTTC.